Reported below is one T cell receptor beta chain. This sample is part of a study of cytomegalovirus exposure and HLA in healthy donors. Researchers ran the PCR with 60 Vbeta and 13 Jbeta primers. Method: immunoSEQ multiplex PCR; TCRdb's copy keeps in-frame clones and lacks some. The sample shows around 230,000 clones, 82% of them seen only once. Trimming cost V 6 bases and J 5 bases; bases outside gene matches: 5. This CDR3 has 13 amino acids. Per the germline V gene, CDR1 is MNHNS and CDR2 is SASEGT. Input material: PBMCs. The J gene is TRBJ1-1, the V gene TRBV6-1, with 8 bases matching TRBD1. The source is a man aged 35 to 55 in good health and CMV-seropositive. The CDR3: CASRSTGGTEAFF. Written as DNA, the CDR3 is TGTGCCAGCAGATCAACAGGGGGGACTGAAGCTTTCTTT.